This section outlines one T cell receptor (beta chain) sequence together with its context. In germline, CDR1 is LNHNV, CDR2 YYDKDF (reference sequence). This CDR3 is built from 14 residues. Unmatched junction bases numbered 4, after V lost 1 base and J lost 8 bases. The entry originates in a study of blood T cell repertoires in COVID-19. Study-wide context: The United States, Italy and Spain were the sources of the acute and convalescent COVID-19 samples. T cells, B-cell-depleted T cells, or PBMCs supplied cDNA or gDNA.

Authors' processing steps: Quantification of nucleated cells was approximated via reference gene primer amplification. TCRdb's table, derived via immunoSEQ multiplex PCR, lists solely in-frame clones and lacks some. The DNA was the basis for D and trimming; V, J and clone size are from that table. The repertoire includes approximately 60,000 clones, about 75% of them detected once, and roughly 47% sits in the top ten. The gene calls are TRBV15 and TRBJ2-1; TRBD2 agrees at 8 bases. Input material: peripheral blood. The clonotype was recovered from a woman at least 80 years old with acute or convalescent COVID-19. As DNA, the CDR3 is TGTGCCACCAGCAGAGGCGGGAGGAGAGATGAGCAGTTCTTC. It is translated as CATSRGGRRDEQFF.